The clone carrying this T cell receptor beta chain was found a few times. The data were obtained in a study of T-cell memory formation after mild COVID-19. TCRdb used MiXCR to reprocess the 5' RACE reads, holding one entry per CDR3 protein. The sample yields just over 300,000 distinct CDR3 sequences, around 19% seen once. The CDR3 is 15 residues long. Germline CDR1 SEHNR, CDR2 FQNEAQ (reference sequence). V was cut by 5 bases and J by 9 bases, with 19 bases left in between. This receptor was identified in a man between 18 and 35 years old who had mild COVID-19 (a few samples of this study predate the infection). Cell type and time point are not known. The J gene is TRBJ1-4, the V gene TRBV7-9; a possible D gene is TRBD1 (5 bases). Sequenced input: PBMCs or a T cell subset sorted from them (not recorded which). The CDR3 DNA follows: TGTGCCAGCAGCCCCCCGAGGCTGGGGCGGCAAAAACTGTTTTTT. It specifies CASSPPRLGRQKLFF.